This T cell receptor (beta chain) came from a study of cytomegalovirus exposure and HLA in healthy donors. On the study more broadly: Earlier sequencing of some 180 million T cells yielded roughly 100 million unique TCR beta sequences.

Remarks on this clone: Its target is unknown.

Broader study findings: HLA alleles showed associations with fewer than 20,000 TCR beta sequences in a later analysis, at a 0.05 false discovery rate. Later findings reportedly placed an Asian-associated ancestry cluster below the approximately 630-donor mean for N-insertions. As a later analysis revealed, most CMV-associated TCR beta chains appeared HLA-restricted.

This PCR relied on a set of 60 Vbeta primers and 13 Jbeta primers. Sequencing was performed with immunoSEQ multiplex PCR; in TCRdb, only in-frame clones are kept and a portion is missing. The sample contains under 250,000 clones, approximately 80% of which appear only once. The TCR sequence derives from a woman aged 50 to 65 in good health and CMV-seropositive. The sample consisted of PBMCs.

CDR3 region: CASSGGGTEAFF. The CDR3 DNA follows: TGTGCCAGCAGTGGAGGGGGAACTGAAGCTTTCTTT. V and J are TRBV2 and TRBJ1-1; a possible D gene is TRBD1 (6 bases). CDR3 length equals 12 residues. The germline V gene has CDR1 SNHLY and CDR2 FYNNEI. Trimming took 4 bases from V and 5 from J, leaving 8 bases between them.